These T cell receptor beta chains were read from a single sample in a study of OX40 agonist ivuxolimab in advanced cancers. Assay used: immunoSEQ multiplex PCR; TCRdb lists only in-frame clones, some missing. The table lists about 46,000 clones, about nine tenths of them singletons. The material sequenced was CD4+ or CD8+ T cells sorted from blood, taken in a trial of the OX40 agonist ivuxolimab. Every receptor here comes from an adult with an advanced solid tumor such as melanoma, head and neck, liver or kidney cancer. Both conserved end residues are trimmed from each CDR3. D genes are given only for firm matches.

j_call: TRBJ2-7; v_call: TRBV11-3; d_call: TRBD2; cdr3_aa: ASSPGLAPSRGYEQY
j_call: TRBJ2-7; v_call: TRBV30; d_call: .; cdr3_aa: AWSKDGGYEQY
j_call: TRBJ1-1; v_call: TRBV6-8; d_call: TRBD1; cdr3_aa: AGHGQGPLNTEAF
j_call: TRBJ2-7; v_call: TRBV30; d_call: .; cdr3_aa: AWGTLDREQY
j_call: TRBJ2-5; v_call: TRBV5-1; d_call: TRBD2; cdr3_aa: ASSLKGSGRRETQY
j_call: TRBJ1-1; v_call: TRBV18; d_call: .; cdr3_aa: ASSAGPAGTEAF
j_call: TRBJ2-7; v_call: TRBV6-6; d_call: .; cdr3_aa: ASSYTGSNEQY
j_call: TRBJ2-7; v_call: TRBV11-1; d_call: TRBD1; cdr3_aa: ASSLGPGQGVNEQY
j_call: TRBJ1-2; v_call: TRBV10-1; d_call: .; cdr3_aa: ASSENIAGDGYT
j_call: TRBJ2-3; v_call: TRBV4-3; d_call: .; cdr3_aa: ASSHGLQDTQY
j_call: TRBJ2-1; v_call: TRBV2; d_call: .; cdr3_aa: ASSEGGVRGNEQF
j_call: TRBJ1-2; v_call: TRBV30; d_call: TRBD1; cdr3_aa: AWSVRTGYGYT
j_call: TRBJ1-5; v_call: TRBV27; d_call: .; cdr3_aa: ASSFSKNQPQH
j_call: TRBJ2-7; v_call: TRBV9; d_call: .; cdr3_aa: ASSVSGIAYEQY
j_call: TRBJ2-7; v_call: TRBV10-3; d_call: .; cdr3_aa: AISAGEGASDEQY
j_call: TRBJ1-2; v_call: TRBV5-4; d_call: TRBD1; cdr3_aa: ASSVQGAGGYT
j_call: TRBJ2-3; v_call: TRBV13; d_call: .; cdr3_aa: ASSLGPLGGRTRTDTQY
j_call: TRBJ2-5; v_call: TRBV11-2; d_call: .; cdr3_aa: ASSSQFGETQY
j_call: TRBJ1-4; v_call: TRBV28; d_call: .; cdr3_aa: ASSFGGKGEKLF
j_call: TRBJ1-2; v_call: TRBV27; d_call: TRBD1; cdr3_aa: ASRRDSNYGYT
j_call: TRBJ2-1; v_call: TRBV6-5; d_call: TRBD1; cdr3_aa: ASSSGQGPYNEQF
j_call: TRBJ1-1; v_call: TRBV6-5; d_call: .; cdr3_aa: ASSYSDWGTEAF
j_call: TRBJ1-1; v_call: TRBV29-1; d_call: TRBD1; cdr3_aa: SVDRDRGTEAF
j_call: TRBJ2-7; v_call: TRBV9; d_call: .; cdr3_aa: ASSVDGTKSYEQY
j_call: TRBJ1-2; v_call: TRBV9; d_call: .; cdr3_aa: ASSEGATINYGYT
j_call: TRBJ2-1; v_call: TRBV15; d_call: TRBD2; cdr3_aa: ATSRGEGGSSYNEQF
j_call: TRBJ2-5; v_call: TRBV11-3; d_call: TRBD1; cdr3_aa: ASSLDTGTGEETQY
j_call: TRBJ2-3; v_call: TRBV4-3; d_call: .; cdr3_aa: ASSQEVQDPTDTQY
j_call: TRBJ2-7; v_call: TRBV7-2; d_call: TRBD2; cdr3_aa: ASSPAGGLTSYEQY
j_call: TRBJ1-5; v_call: TRBV28; d_call: .; cdr3_aa: ASRAGSDQPQH
j_call: TRBJ1-2; v_call: TRBV7-9; d_call: .; cdr3_aa: ASNLGAGYGYT
j_call: TRBJ2-2; v_call: TRBV4-3; d_call: TRBD1; cdr3_aa: ASIPGQGFTGELF
j_call: TRBJ2-1; v_call: TRBV5-1; d_call: .; cdr3_aa: ASSPGGRNEQF
j_call: TRBJ2-7; v_call: TRBV11-2; d_call: .; cdr3_aa: ASRFLSGQHEQY
j_call: TRBJ2-3; v_call: TRBV5-8; d_call: .; cdr3_aa: ASSLTRSADTQY
j_call: TRBJ2-7; v_call: TRBV7-9; d_call: .; cdr3_aa: ASSLGISDEQY
j_call: TRBJ1-1; v_call: TRBV5-6; d_call: TRBD1; cdr3_aa: ASSLRQGAWDTEAF
j_call: TRBJ2-7; v_call: TRBV18; d_call: .; cdr3_aa: ASLLWGHYEQY
j_call: TRBJ1-6; v_call: TRBV6-5; d_call: .; cdr3_aa: ASSYINLNSPLH
j_call: TRBJ2-1; v_call: TRBV7-9; d_call: .; cdr3_aa: ASSRGGASSYNEQF
j_call: TRBJ2-1; v_call: TRBV15; d_call: .; cdr3_aa: ATSGLGFMGDEQF
j_call: TRBJ2-1; v_call: TRBV7-6; d_call: TRBD2; cdr3_aa: ASSLTGTSGTYNEQF
j_call: TRBJ2-5; v_call: TRBV9; d_call: TRBD2; cdr3_aa: ASSAAGLAGEETQY
j_call: TRBJ2-1; v_call: TRBV7-3; d_call: TRBD2; cdr3_aa: ASSPGLESSYNEQF
j_call: TRBJ2-5; v_call: TRBV27; d_call: .; cdr3_aa: ASSFYGQGETQY
j_call: TRBJ2-2; v_call: TRBV9; d_call: TRBD1; cdr3_aa: ASSVDPPGTGGHTGELF
j_call: TRBJ2-3; v_call: TRBV29-1; d_call: .; cdr3_aa: SVEVFDGSRGDTQY
j_call: TRBJ2-2; v_call: TRBV7-6; d_call: TRBD2; cdr3_aa: ASSEGLAGDKHGELF
j_call: TRBJ2-1; v_call: TRBV2; d_call: .; cdr3_aa: ASRRTTSSYNEQF
j_call: TRBJ1-3; v_call: TRBV2; d_call: .; cdr3_aa: ASRVTAGNTIY
j_call: TRBJ2-7; v_call: TRBV7-2; d_call: TRBD2; cdr3_aa: ASSPQRDSYEQY
j_call: TRBJ2-3; v_call: TRBV19; d_call: TRBD1; cdr3_aa: ASSIVTGVDTQY
j_call: TRBJ1-5; v_call: TRBV21-1; d_call: .; cdr3_aa: ASSPEGGRSNQPQH
j_call: TRBJ2-5; v_call: TRBV11-2; d_call: .; cdr3_aa: ASSRDQRETQY
j_call: TRBJ2-3; v_call: TRBV11-2; d_call: .; cdr3_aa: ASSLGGRGTDTQY
j_call: TRBJ2-2; v_call: TRBV29-1; d_call: TRBD2; cdr3_aa: SVEVLAGDAGELF
j_call: TRBJ2-7; v_call: TRBV14; d_call: TRBD2; cdr3_aa: ASSYSSSGAAYEQY
j_call: TRBJ1-4; v_call: TRBV19; d_call: TRBD1; cdr3_aa: ASSISIGTGGEKLF
j_call: TRBJ1-5; v_call: TRBV5-1; d_call: .; cdr3_aa: ASSLGAPNQPQH